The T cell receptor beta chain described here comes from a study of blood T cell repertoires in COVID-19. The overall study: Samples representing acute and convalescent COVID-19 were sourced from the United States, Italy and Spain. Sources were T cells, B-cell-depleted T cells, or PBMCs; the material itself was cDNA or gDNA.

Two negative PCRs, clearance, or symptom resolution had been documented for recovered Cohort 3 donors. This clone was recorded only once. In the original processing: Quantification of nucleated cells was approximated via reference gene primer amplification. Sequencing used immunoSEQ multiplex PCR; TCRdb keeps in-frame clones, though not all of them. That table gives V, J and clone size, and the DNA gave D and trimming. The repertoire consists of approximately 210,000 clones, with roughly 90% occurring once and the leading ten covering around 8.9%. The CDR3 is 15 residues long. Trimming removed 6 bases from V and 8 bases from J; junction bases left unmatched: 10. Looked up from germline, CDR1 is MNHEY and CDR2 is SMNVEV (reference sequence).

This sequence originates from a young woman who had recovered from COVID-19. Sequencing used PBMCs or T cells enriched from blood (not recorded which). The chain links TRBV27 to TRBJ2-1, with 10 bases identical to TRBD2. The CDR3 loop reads CASSQPQRGGHEQFF. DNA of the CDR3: TGTGCCAGCAGCCAGCCACAGCGGGGGGGCCATGAGCAGTTCTTC.